This T cell receptor (beta chain) was captured in a study of beta chain features in type 1 diabetes (dated by TCRdb to the late 2010s). About the investigation overall: No differences in mean age, gender distribution, total cell number or subset yield were found between patients and healthy donors. A total of 85 million to 110 million sorted cells were examined across all samples, and RNA yield correlated strongly with the number of cells per subset. The study compared TCRB repertoires of sorted circulating CD4+ T cell subsets between recently diagnosed type 1 diabetes patients and matched healthy donors. Regulatory and stem cell-like memory subsets were obtained from only 8 patients and about 8 healthy donors, while naive and central memory subsets were obtained from all 28 donors. General findings and caveats noted by the study authors: Naive, central memory and regulatory TCRB repertoires appeared more similar among patients than among healthy donors. Because cDNA rather than genomic DNA was sequenced, highly expressing activated cells could have been over-represented, although no difference in activation and CD3 levels was found between groups. Patients with type 1 diabetes made fewer insertions and deleted more nucleotides at VDJ recombination sites, implying thymic rearrangement abnormalities. Because small numbers of individuals were included in the HLA sub-analyses, any influence of HLA type on TCRB rearrangement was left unresolved. Shorter templates might be favored by PCR, yet because patient and control samples were amplified and corrected together, any such skew would affect both groups equally. A moderate but significant shortening of TCRB CDR3 length was observed in type 1 diabetes patients in all four CD4+ subsets.

The germline V gene sets CDR1 to SGHRS and CDR2 to YFSETQ. There are 17 amino acids in the CDR3, from cysteine to phenylalanine inclusive. The read is trimmed to its CDR3 DNA, 51 bases read in frame from base 1. Relative to germline, V is 0 bases shorter and J is 2 bases shorter, with 17 bases between their ends. Each donor gave one peripheral blood draw, averaging approximately 0.12 L, which was collected into heparinised tubes. Naive, central memory, regulatory and stem cell-like memory CD4+ T cells were sorted on a BD FACSAria II using a panel including CD45RO, CCR7, CD25, CD127, CD95 and CD27. All sorted populations exceeded 98% purity. Right away, PBMCs were isolated by Lymphoprep density gradient centrifugation and were stained directly, with no culture step. Samples were stained and sorted in pairs, with one healthy donor and one patient per experiment, so that batch effects were minimized.

The High Capacity cDNA Reverse Transcription Kit was used to reverse transcribe all of the isolated RNA, meaning that expressed TCRB transcripts were what got sequenced. Deep immunoSEQ sequencing was applied to naive, central memory and regulatory T cell samples, giving an average of roughly 3.5 million total reads per sample. Sorted cells were lysed in RLT buffer, and RNA was extracted using DNase-treated RNeasy Micro or Mini kits according to cell number. To prevent cross-contamination, each cell subset was processed individually, whereas patient and healthy donor samples were processed jointly. Using the immunoSEQ multiplex PCR, TCRB sequences were amplified from cDNA into 87-bp fragments spanning the CDR3 region. The amplicons were sequenced using the Illumina HiSeq platform. In the source study's methods: Synthetic template baselines were used to correct PCR bias computationally, reads within Hamming distance 2 were collapsed, and singletons that could not be merged were discarded. Reads were aligned to IMGT to assign V, D and J genes, CDR3 length, and insertions or deletions at six rearrangement sites. Within each subset, clonotype counts were normalized to sorted cell number, after which true diversity and Gini coefficients were computed with the tcR R package. Repertoire sharing was quantified using the overlap coefficient calculated on TCRB nucleotide sequences. As stored in TCRdb, this immuneACCESS dataset retains in-frame rearrangements with V and J assigned. A fraction of the clones does not appear; measured against another copy, unresolved V genes explain less than half of the discrepancy, and the remainder lacks a known reason. Clone size and the V and J calls come from that table; the DNA yielded D and trimming. Within this sample are 130,000 to 150,000 clones, with roughly 50% of them counted one time only. Roughly 0.43% of the sample is in the top ten clones.

On this clone itself: Its recognized antigen is unknown. No per-base quality is available; no much larger clone lies one base away.

Recombination joined TRBV5-1 with TRBJ1-1; a weak D assignment points to TRBD1 (6 bases agree). The sequence derives from a man aged 18-30 years in good health. Material: Tregs from blood. This specimen's cell subset or site label, per the study, means: regulatory CD4+ T cells. The CDR3 here reads CASSLEGLGRGNTEAFF. The nucleotide sequence reads TGCGCCAGCAGCTTGGAGGGCTTGGGCAGGGGAAACACTGAAGCTTTCTTT.